This T cell receptor beta chain emerged from a study of T cell clones after liver transplantation. The germline gives CDR1 SSHAT, CDR2 FNYEAQ (reference sequence). This CDR3 has 16 amino acids. The V gene end was trimmed by 5 bases and the J gene end by 2 bases; junction bases not matched to a gene: 4. Method: immunoSEQ multiplex PCR; TCRdb's copy keeps in-frame clones and lacks some. Here the sample spans about 120,000 clones, around nine tenths being singletons. The sequence was collected from a human patient who received a liver transplant. Some of these T cells may belong to the graft donor. The sequencing here drew on CD4+ T cells from blood, taken 12 months after liver transplant. The V gene is TRBV7-7, the J gene TRBJ2-7; 15 positions match TRBD2. CDR3 protein: CASSLWTSGRAYEQYF. As DNA, the CDR3 is TGTGCCAGCAGCCTCTGGACTAGCGGGAGGGCCTACGAGCAGTACTTC.